The rows below give T cell receptor beta chains drawn from one sample of a study of blood T cell repertoires in COVID-19. Profiled with immunoSEQ multiplex PCR; TCRdb holds only in-frame clones, not every one. This sample has 75,000 to 100,000 clones, with about four fifths found just once. The sequenced material came from peripheral blood. These receptors all stem from a man in his 70s with acute or convalescent COVID-19. CDR3s include the opening cysteine and the closing phenylalanine or tryptophan. D genes are given only for firm matches. The size field is filled for only some rows; it gives once, few, many or a size class.

clone size: NA
J gene: TRBJ2-3
D gene: NA
CDR3 length: 13
V gene: TRBV24-1
CDR3 DNA: TGTGCCACCGGACAGCCGGACGCAGATACGCAGTATTTT
CDR3 protein: CATGQPDADTQYF

clone size: NA
J gene: TRBJ2-3
D gene: TRBD1
CDR3 length: 14
V gene: TRBV29-1
CDR3 DNA: TGCAGCGCCTACCTGAGGGGGACAGCAGATACGCAGTATTTT
CDR3 protein: CSAYLRGTADTQYF

clone size: NA
J gene: TRBJ2-1
D gene: NA
CDR3 length: 16
V gene: TRBV10-3
CDR3 DNA: TGTGCCATCAGTGATCTGGTGGGGGCGGCCTACAATGAGCAGTTCTTC
CDR3 protein: CAISDLVGAAYNEQFF

clone size: NA
J gene: TRBJ2-7
D gene: NA
CDR3 length: 15
V gene: TRBV7-2
CDR3 DNA: TGTGCCAGCAGCTTAGCGAAGACAGGCTACTACGAGCAGTACTTC
CDR3 protein: CASSLAKTGYYEQYF

clone size: NA
J gene: TRBJ2-3
D gene: NA
CDR3 length: 13
V gene: TRBV29-1
CDR3 DNA: TGCAGCGTTGAAACTAGTAGAACAGATACGCAGTATTTT
CDR3 protein: CSVETSRTDTQYF

clone size: NA
J gene: TRBJ2-1
D gene: NA
CDR3 length: 15
V gene: TRBV4-3
CDR3 DNA: TGCGCCAGCAGCCAAGATGCGGATTCCTACAATGAGCAGTTCTTC
CDR3 protein: CASSQDADSYNEQFF

clone size: once
J gene: TRBJ2-1
D gene: TRBD2
CDR3 length: 16
V gene: TRBV4-3
CDR3 DNA: TGCGCCAGCAGCCAAGGAGCTAGCGGGAGGGCGAATGAGCAGTTCTTC
CDR3 protein: CASSQGASGRANEQFF

clone size: NA
J gene: TRBJ2-7
D gene: NA
CDR3 length: 14
V gene: TRBV14
CDR3 DNA: TGTGCCAGCAGCCAAGTTTTCCGGTTCGGCGAGCAGTACTTC
CDR3 protein: CASSQVFRFGEQYF

clone size: NA
J gene: TRBJ2-2
D gene: TRBD2
CDR3 length: 15
V gene: TRBV11-2
CDR3 DNA: TGTGCCAGCAGCTGGCCGGGACTAGGAGCCGGGGAGCTGTTTTTT
CDR3 protein: CASSWPGLGAGELFF

clone size: NA
J gene: TRBJ2-3
D gene: NA
CDR3 length: 13
V gene: TRBV3-1/TRBV3-2
CDR3 DNA: TGTGCCAGCAGCCAAGGCTACACAGATACGCAGTATTTT
CDR3 protein: CASSQGYTDTQYF

clone size: once
J gene: TRBJ2-7
D gene: TRBD2
CDR3 length: 12
V gene: TRBV2
CDR3 DNA: TGTGCCAGTACGGGGGGACCCTACGAGCAGTACTTC
CDR3 protein: CASTGGPYEQYF

clone size: once
J gene: TRBJ2-5
D gene: TRBD1
CDR3 length: 15
V gene: TRBV11-2
CDR3 DNA: TGTGCCAGCAGCTTAGATCTAAGGGGGCGAGAGACCCAGTACTTC
CDR3 protein: CASSLDLRGRETQYF

clone size: few
J gene: TRBJ2-7
D gene: TRBD2
CDR3 length: 14
V gene: TRBV11-2
CDR3 DNA: TGTGCCAGCAGCTCGACGGACCTTAGCGGGAGGCAGTGCTTC
CDR3 protein: CASSSTDLSGRQCF

clone size: NA
J gene: TRBJ1-6
D gene: TRBD1
CDR3 length: 18
V gene: TRBV27
CDR3 DNA: TGTGCCAGCAGTTTATCCCCGGGACAGGGGAGCCCTAATTCACCCCTCCACTTT
CDR3 protein: CASSLSPGQGSPNSPLHF

clone size: NA
J gene: TRBJ2-2
D gene: NA
CDR3 length: 17
V gene: TRBV4-1
CDR3 DNA: TGCGCCAGCAGCCAAGCGAGCGGACAGACCTCCCGCGGGGAGCTGTTTTTT
CDR3 protein: CASSQASGQTSRGELFF

clone size: NA
J gene: TRBJ2-4
D gene: NA
CDR3 length: 14
V gene: TRBV7-2
CDR3 DNA: TGTGCCAGCAGCTTAAGATCGACAAAAAACATTCAGTACTTC
CDR3 protein: CASSLRSTKNIQYF

clone size: NA
J gene: TRBJ2-5
D gene: TRBD2
CDR3 length: 14
V gene: TRBV19
CDR3 DNA: TGTGCCAGTAGTAACGGCGGGAGGAGGGAGACCCAGTACTTC
CDR3 protein: CASSNGGRRETQYF

clone size: NA
J gene: TRBJ2-2
D gene: NA
CDR3 length: 14
V gene: TRBV7-9
CDR3 DNA: TGTGCCAGCAGTTTATACAGGGACACCGGGGAGCTGTTTTTT
CDR3 protein: CASSLYRDTGELFF

clone size: NA
J gene: TRBJ1-4
D gene: TRBD1
CDR3 length: 14
V gene: TRBV5-1
CDR3 DNA: TGCGCCAGCAGCGGCGGGACAGCAAATGAAAAACTGTTTTTT
CDR3 protein: CASSGGTANEKLFF

clone size: NA
J gene: TRBJ1-4
D gene: NA
CDR3 length: 13
V gene: TRBV6-5
CDR3 DNA: TGTGCCAGCACCCTTACCATAAGGGGAAAACTGTTTTTT
CDR3 protein: CASTLTIRGKLFF

clone size: NA
J gene: TRBJ1-2
D gene: NA
CDR3 length: 12
V gene: TRBV24-1
CDR3 DNA: TGTGCCACCAGTGACGAGAGGGCCGGCTACACCTTC
CDR3 protein: CATSDERAGYTF

clone size: once
J gene: TRBJ1-5
D gene: TRBD1
CDR3 length: 15
V gene: TRBV6-5
CDR3 DNA: TGTGCCAGCAGGGGGGACAGGGGAAGCAATCAGCCCCAGCATTTT
CDR3 protein: CASRGDRGSNQPQHF

clone size: NA
J gene: TRBJ1-1
D gene: NA
CDR3 length: 14
V gene: TRBV30
CDR3 DNA: TGTGCCTGGAGTGTAAGGGGCGGGGGGTCTGAAGCTTTCTTT
CDR3 protein: CAWSVRGGGSEAFF

clone size: NA
J gene: TRBJ2-1
D gene: NA
CDR3 length: 11
V gene: TRBV30
CDR3 DNA: TGTGCCTGGGACAGCTACAATGAGCAGTTCTTC
CDR3 protein: CAWDSYNEQFF

clone size: NA
J gene: TRBJ1-3
D gene: NA
CDR3 length: 13
V gene: TRBV18
CDR3 DNA: TGTGCCAGCTCACTGGGCTCCGGAAACACCATATATTTT
CDR3 protein: CASSLGSGNTIYF

clone size: NA
J gene: TRBJ2-1
D gene: NA
CDR3 length: 12
V gene: TRBV29-1
CDR3 DNA: TGCAGCGGGGTGGTAGGGGTCAATGAGCAGTTCTTC
CDR3 protein: CSGVVGVNEQFF

clone size: few
J gene: TRBJ2-2
D gene: NA
CDR3 length: 15
V gene: TRBV6-5
CDR3 DNA: TGTGCCAGCACTTTTCCACAGGGTGGGACCGGGGAGCTGTTTTTT
CDR3 protein: CASTFPQGGTGELFF

clone size: NA
J gene: TRBJ1-6
D gene: TRBD1
CDR3 length: 14
V gene: TRBV10-3
CDR3 DNA: TGTGCCATCAGGTCCGGGACAGGGTATTCACCCCTCCACTTT
CDR3 protein: CAIRSGTGYSPLHF

clone size: NA
J gene: TRBJ1-5
D gene: NA
CDR3 length: 14
V gene: TRBV10-3
CDR3 DNA: TGTGCCATCAGTGACGGTTATAGCAATCAGCCCCAGCATTTT
CDR3 protein: CAISDGYSNQPQHF

clone size: NA
J gene: TRBJ1-2
D gene: NA
CDR3 length: 15
V gene: TRBV5-8
CDR3 DNA: TGTGCCAGCAGCTTAGGTACGAGAGCTAACTATGGCTACACCTTT
CDR3 protein: CASSLGTRANYGYTF

clone size: NA
J gene: TRBJ2-1
D gene: NA
CDR3 length: 14
V gene: TRBV7-2
CDR3 DNA: TGTGCCAGCAGCTCCTCGCGACTACACAATGAGCAGTTCTTC
CDR3 protein: CASSSSRLHNEQFF